The clone carrying this T cell receptor beta chain was found once. This specimen belongs to a study of CD8 T cells in Susac syndrome. Reverse transcription of roughly 0.5 to 1 ug RNA was performed with random hexamers. Using its own MiXCR run on the immunoSEQ multiplex PCR reads, TCRdb lists one record per CDR3 protein. The sample contains 140,000 or so distinct CDR3 sequences, 85% to 95% of which appear only once. The source material was CD4+ T cells from PBMCs. The origin of this receptor is a human donor with multiple sclerosis.

In DNA, the CDR3 is TGCAGTGCTAAACGGCGGAATCAGCCCCAGCATTTT. It codes for CSAKRRNQPQHF. The chain links TRBV20-1 to TRBJ1-5; D ambiguous. The CDR3 length is 12 residues. Trimming took 4 bases from V and 4 from J, leaving 8 bases between them. CDR1 and CDR2 (germline): DFQATT, SNEGSKA (reference sequence).